This T cell receptor (beta chain) came from a study of T cell responses to AZD1222 COVID-19 vaccine. CDR1 SGHRS and CDR2 YFSETQ come from the germline V gene. J was trimmed by 7 bases and V by 0 bases; bases with no gene match: 9. The CDR3 contains 15 residues. The method was immunoSEQ multiplex PCR; TCRdb's version includes in-frame clones alone and lacks a portion of them. This table has approximately 140,000 clones, about 95% appearing once. Study-level results: At baseline, seropositivity was found in only a handful of AZD1222 recipients. Donors in the cohort were predominantly white British and more often female, and clonal diversity was possibly underestimated.

As to this clone: What it binds is not known.

This sequence was found in an adult in good health. The chain has TRBV5-1 and TRBJ2-5; 7 bases align to TRBD2. Sequencing used peripheral blood, obtained on day 0 of AZD1222 vaccination. CDR3 DNA sequence: TGCGCCAGCAGCTTGGGGACGGGAGGACCGGGGACCCAGTACTTC. This translates into CASSLGTGGPGTQYF.